This T cell receptor (beta chain) is from a study of T cells after yellow fever vaccination. Study background: Preparation used SMART-Seq v4 Ultra Low Input for the low-cell-number fractions.

The germline V gene has CDR1 MNHEY and CDR2 SVGAGI. V lost 4 bases to trimming and J lost 6 bases, with 14 bases between them. This CDR3 is built from 14 residues. General study results and limits: It was the secondary response that reached its peak faster, day 5 versus 15, but it was weaker. The appearance of a small share of clonotypes in both CD4 and CD8 compartments was observed.

Template switching with 5'RACE generated the TCR cDNA and added a universal primer site and UMIs. MiXCR was run by TCRdb on the 5' RACE reads, yielding one entry per CDR3 protein. The repertoire includes about 580,000 distinct CDR3 sequences, about a sixth of them detected once, and about 18% sits in the top ten. A word on this clonotype: Antigen: not known.

This TCR was recovered from a man between 18 and 35 years old who received the YFV17D yellow fever vaccine. The J gene is TRBJ2-3, the V gene TRBV6-5, with D possibly called TRBD1 or TRBD2 (6 bases each). The specimen was PBMCs, collected 5 days after the first yellow fever vaccination. CDR3 DNA: TGTGCCAGCAGTTCGGTAGGGGGAGGTGATACGCAGTATTTT. Protein product: CASSSVGGGDTQYF.